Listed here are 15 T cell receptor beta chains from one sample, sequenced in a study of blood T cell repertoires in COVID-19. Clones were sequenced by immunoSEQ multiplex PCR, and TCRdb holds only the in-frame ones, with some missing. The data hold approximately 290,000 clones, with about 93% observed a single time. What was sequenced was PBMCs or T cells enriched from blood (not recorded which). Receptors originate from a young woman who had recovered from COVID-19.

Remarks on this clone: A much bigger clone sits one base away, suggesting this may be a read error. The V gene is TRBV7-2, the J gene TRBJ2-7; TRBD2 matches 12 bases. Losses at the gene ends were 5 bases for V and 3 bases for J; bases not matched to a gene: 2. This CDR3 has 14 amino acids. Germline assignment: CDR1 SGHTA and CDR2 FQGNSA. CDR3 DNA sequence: TGTGCCAGCAGCCAGGGACTAGCGGGCTACGAGCAGTACTTC. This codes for CASSQGLAGYEQYF.

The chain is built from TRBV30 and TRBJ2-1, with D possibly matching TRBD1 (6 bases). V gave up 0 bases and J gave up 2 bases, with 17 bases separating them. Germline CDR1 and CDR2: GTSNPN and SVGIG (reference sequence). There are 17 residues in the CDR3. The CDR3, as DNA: TGTGCCTGGAGTGTACTCCCAACAGGGAACCCCTACAATGAGCAGTTCTTC. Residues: CAWSVLPTGNPYNEQFF.

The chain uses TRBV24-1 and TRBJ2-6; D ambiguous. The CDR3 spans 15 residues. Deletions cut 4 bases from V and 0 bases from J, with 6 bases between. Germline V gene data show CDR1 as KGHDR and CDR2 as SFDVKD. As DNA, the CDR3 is TGTGCCACCAGTGACCCCCTCTCTGGGGCCAACGTCCTGACTTTC. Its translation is CATSDPLSGANVLTF.

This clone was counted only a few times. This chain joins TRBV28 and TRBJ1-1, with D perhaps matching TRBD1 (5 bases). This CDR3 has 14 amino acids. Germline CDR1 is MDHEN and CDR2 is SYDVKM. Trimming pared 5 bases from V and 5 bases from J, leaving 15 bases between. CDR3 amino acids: CASSGPGRVTEAFF. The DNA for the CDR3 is TGTGCCAGCAGTGGCCCAGGGAGGGTAACTGAAGCTTTCTTT.

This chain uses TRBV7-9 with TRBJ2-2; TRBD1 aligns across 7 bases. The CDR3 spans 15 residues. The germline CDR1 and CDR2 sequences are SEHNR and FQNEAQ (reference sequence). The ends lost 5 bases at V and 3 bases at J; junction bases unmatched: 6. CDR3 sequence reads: CASSQRQGDTGELFF. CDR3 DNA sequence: TGTGCCAGCAGCCAAAGACAGGGTGACACCGGGGAGCTGTTTTTT.

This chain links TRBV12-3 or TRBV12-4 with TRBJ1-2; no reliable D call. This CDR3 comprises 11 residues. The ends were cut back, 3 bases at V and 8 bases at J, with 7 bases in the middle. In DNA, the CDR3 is TGTGCCAGCAGTTTCTTGGAGGGCTACACCTTC. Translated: CASSFLEGYTF.

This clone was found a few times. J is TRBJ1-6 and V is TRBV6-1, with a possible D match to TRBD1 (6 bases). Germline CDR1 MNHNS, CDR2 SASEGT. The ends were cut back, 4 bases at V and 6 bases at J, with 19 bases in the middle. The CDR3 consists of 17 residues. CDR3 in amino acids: CASSGETGFRGNSPLHF. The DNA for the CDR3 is TGTGCCAGCAGTGGAGAGACAGGATTTAGGGGTAATTCACCCCTCCACTTT.

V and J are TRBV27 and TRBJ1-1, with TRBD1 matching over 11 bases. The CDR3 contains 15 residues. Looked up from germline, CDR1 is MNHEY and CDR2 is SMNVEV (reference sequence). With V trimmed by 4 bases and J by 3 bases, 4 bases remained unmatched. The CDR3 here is CASSSPDRGHTEAFF. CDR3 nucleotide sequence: TGTGCCAGCAGTTCCCCGGACAGGGGGCACACTGAAGCTTTCTTT.

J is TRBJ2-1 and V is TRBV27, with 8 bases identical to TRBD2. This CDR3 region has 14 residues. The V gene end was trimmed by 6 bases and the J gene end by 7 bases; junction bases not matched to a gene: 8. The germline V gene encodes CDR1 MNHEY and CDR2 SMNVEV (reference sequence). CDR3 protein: CASRQRELRNEQFF. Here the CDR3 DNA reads TGTGCCAGCAGACAGCGGGAGCTAAGGAATGAGCAGTTCTTC.

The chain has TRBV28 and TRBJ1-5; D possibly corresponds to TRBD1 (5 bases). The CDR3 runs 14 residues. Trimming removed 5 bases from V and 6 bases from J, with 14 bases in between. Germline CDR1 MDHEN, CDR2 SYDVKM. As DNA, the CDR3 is TGTGCCAGCAGTCTAAACAGGATTCCTCAGCCCCAGCATTTT. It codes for CASSLNRIPQPQHF.

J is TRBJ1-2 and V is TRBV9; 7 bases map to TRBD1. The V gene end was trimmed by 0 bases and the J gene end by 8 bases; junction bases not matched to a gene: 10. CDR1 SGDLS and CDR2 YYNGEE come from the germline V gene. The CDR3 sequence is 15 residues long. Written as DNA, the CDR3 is TGTGCCAGCAGCGTAGGGACAGGCCTTTCTGAGGGCTACACCTTC. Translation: CASSVGTGLSEGYTF. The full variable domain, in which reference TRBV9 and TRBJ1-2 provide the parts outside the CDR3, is DSGVTQTPKHLITATGQRVTLRCSPRSGDLSVYWYQQSLDQGLQFLIQYYNGEERAKGNILERFSAQQFPDLHSELNLSSLELGDSALYFCASSVGTGLSEGYTFGSGTRLTVV.

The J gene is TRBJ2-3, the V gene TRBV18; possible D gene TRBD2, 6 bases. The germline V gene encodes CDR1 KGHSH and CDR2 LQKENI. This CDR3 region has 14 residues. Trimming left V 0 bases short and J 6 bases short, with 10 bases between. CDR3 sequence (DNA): TGTGCCAGCTCACCACCGACTAGTGTGGATACGCAGTATTTT. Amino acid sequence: CASSPPTSVDTQYF.

CDR3 sequence reads: CASRLRTVNDGYTF. Written as DNA, the CDR3 is TGTGCCAGCAGACTCCGGACAGTGAATGATGGCTACACCTTC. The gene calls are TRBV28 and TRBJ1-2; D might be TRBD1 (6 bases). V lost 6 bases, J lost 6 bases, and 17 bases lay in between. This CDR3 has 14 amino acids. Germline-derived CDR1 and CDR2 are MDHEN and SYDVKM.

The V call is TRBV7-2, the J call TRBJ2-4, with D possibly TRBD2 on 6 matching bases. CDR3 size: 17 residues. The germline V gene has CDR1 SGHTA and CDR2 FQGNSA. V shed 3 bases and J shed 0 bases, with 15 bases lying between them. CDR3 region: CASSLGLGSGAKNIQYF. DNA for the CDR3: TGTGCCAGCAGCTTGGGACTTGGCTCTGGAGCCAAAAACATTCAGTACTTC.

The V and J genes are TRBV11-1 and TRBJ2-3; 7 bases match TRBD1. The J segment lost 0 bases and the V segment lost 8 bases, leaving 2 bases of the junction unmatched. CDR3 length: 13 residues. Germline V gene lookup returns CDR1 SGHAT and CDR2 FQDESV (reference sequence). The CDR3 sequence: CASRDSSTDTQYF. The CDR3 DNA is TGTGCCAGCCGGGACAGCAGCACAGATACGCAGTATTTT.